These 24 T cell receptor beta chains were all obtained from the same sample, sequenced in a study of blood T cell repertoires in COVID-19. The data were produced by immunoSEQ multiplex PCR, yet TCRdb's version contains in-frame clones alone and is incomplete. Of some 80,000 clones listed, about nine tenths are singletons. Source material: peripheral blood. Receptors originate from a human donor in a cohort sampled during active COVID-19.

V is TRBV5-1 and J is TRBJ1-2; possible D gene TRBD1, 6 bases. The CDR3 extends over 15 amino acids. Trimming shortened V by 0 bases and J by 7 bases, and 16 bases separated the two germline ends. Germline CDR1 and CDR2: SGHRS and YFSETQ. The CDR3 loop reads CASSLDRVWPGGYTF. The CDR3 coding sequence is TGCGCCAGCAGCTTGGACAGGGTATGGCCCGGTGGCTACACCTTC.

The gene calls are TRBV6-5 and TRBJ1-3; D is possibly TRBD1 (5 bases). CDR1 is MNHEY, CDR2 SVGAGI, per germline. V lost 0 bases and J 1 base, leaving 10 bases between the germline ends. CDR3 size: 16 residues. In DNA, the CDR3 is TGTGCCAGCAGTTACTCGGGGGGTCTTTCTGGAAACACCATATATTTT. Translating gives CASSYSGGLSGNTIYF.

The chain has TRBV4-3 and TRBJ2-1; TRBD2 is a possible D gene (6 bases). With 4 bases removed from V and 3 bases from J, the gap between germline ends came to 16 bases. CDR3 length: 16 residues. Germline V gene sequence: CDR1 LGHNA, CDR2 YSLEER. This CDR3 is CASSLGGRGFYNEQFF. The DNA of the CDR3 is TGCGCCAGCAGCCTCGGTGGGCGGGGATTCTACAATGAGCAGTTCTTC.

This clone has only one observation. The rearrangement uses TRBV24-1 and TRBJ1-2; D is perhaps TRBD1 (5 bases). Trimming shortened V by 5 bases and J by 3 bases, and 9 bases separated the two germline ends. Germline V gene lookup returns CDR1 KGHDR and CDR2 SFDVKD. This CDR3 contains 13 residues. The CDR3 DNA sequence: TGTGCCACCAGTGTGGGGGGGGACTATGGCTACACCTTC. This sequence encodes CATSVGGDYGYTF.

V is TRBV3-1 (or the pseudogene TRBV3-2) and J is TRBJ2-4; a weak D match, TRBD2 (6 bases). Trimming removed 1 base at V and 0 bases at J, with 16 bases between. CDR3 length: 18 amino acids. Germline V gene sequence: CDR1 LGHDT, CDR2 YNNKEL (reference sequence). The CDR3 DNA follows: TGTGCCAGCAGCCAAGTCTCGGGAGCGTTCCGAGCCAAAAACATTCAGTACTTC. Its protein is CASSQVSGAFRAKNIQYF.

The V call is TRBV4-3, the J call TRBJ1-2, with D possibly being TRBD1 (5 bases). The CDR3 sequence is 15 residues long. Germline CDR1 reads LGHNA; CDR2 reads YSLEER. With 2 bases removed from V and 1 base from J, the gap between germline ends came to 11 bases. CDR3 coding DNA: TGCGCCAGCAGCCAATTGAGCGACAGTAACTATGGCTACACCTTC. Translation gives CASSQLSDSNYGYTF.

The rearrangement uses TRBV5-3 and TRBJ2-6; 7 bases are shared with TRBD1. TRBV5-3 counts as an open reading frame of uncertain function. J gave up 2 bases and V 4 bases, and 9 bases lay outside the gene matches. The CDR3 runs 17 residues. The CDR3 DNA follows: TGTGCCAGAAGCCTCGGGACAGCCCTCACTGGGGCCAACGTCCTGACTTTC. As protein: CARSLGTALTGANVLTF.

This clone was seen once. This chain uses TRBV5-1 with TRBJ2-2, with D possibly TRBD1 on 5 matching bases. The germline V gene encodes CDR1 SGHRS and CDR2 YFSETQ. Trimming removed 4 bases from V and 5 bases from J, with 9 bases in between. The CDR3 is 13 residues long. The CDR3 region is CASSARATGELFF. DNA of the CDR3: TGCGCCAGCAGCGCCAGGGCAACCGGGGAGCTGTTTTTT.

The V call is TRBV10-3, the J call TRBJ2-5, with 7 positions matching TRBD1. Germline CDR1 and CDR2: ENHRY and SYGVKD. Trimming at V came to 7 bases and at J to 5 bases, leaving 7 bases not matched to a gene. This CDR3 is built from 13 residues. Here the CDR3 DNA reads TGTGCCATCAAAGGGACAGTCCTGGAGACCCAGTACTTC. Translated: CAIKGTVLETQYF.

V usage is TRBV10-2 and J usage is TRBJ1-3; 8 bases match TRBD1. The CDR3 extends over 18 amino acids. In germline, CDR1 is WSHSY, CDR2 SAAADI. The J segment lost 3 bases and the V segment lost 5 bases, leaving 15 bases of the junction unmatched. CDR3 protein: CASSPTGVQGAFGNTIYF. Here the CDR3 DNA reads TGCGCCAGCAGTCCAACGGGGGTCCAGGGGGCCTTTGGAAACACCATATATTTT.

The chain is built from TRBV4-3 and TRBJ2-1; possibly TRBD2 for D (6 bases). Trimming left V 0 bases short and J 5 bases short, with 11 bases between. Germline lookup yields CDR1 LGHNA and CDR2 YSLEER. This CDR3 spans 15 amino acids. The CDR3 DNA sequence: TGCGCCAGCAGCCAAGATTATCTAGCGAACAATGAGCAGTTCTTC. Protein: CASSQDYLANNEQFF.

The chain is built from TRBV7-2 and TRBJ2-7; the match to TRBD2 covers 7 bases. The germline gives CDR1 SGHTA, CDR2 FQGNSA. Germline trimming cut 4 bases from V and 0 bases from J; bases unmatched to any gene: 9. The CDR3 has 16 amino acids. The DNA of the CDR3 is TGTGCCAGCAGCTCGAAAGGGGCTAGCGGCTCCTACGAGCAGTACTTC. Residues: CASSSKGASGSYEQYF.

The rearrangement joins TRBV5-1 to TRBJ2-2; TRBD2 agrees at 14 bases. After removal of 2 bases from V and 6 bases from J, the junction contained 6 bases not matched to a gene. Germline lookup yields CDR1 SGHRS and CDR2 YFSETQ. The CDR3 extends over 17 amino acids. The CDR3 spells CASSFGTSGSFAGELFF. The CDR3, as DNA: TGCGCCAGCAGCTTTGGGACTAGCGGGAGTTTCGCCGGGGAGCTGTTTTTT.

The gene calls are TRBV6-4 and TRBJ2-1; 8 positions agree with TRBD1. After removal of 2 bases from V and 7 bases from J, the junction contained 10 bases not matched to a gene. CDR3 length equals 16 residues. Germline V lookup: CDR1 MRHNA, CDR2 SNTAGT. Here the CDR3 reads CASSDGPGQALNEQFF. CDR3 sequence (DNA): TGTGCCAGCAGTGACGGTCCGGGACAGGCATTAAATGAGCAGTTCTTC.

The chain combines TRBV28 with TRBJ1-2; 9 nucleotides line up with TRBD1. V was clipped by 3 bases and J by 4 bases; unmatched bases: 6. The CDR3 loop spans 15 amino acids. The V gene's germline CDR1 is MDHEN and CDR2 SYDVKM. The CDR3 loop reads CASSFSGTGTYGYTF. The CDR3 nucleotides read TGTGCCAGCAGTTTCTCCGGGACAGGGACCTATGGCTACACCTTC.

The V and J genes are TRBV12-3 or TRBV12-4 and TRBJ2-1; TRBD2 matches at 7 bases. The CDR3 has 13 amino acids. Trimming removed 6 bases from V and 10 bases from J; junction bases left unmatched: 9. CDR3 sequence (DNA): TGTGCCAGCAGCGTCCCGGGGGGATACGAGCAGTTCTTC. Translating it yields CASSVPGGYEQFF.

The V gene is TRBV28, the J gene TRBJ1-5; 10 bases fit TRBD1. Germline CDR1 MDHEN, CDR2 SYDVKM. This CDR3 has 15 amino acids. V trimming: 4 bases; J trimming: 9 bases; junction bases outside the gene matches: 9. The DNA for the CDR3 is TGTGCCAGCAGTTCCTCCGGGACAGGGGAAGGGCCCCAGCATTTT. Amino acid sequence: CASSSSGTGEGPQHF.

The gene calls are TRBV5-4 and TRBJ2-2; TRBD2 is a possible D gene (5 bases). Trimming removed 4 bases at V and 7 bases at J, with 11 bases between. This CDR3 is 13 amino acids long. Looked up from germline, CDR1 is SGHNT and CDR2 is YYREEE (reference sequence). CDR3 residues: CASSAQRGGELFF. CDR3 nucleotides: TGTGCCAGCAGCGCCCAACGGGGCGGGGAGCTGTTTTTT.

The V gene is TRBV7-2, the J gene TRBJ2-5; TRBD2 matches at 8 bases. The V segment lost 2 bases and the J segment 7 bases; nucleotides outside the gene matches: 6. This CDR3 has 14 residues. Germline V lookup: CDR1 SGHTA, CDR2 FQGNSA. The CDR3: CASSLSGLDGTQYF. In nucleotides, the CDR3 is TGTGCCAGCAGCTTATCGGGACTAGATGGGACCCAGTACTTC.

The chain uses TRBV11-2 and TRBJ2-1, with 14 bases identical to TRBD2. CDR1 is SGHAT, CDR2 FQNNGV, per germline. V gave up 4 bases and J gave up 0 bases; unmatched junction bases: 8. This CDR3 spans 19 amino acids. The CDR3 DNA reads TGTGCCAGCAGCTCCGGGGGACTAGCGGGGGTAAGCTCCTACAATGAGCAGTTCTTC. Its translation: CASSSGGLAGVSSYNEQFF.

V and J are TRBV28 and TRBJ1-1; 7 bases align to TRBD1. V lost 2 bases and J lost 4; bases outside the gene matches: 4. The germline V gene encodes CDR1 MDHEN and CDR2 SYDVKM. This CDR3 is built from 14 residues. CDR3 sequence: CASSLGRGTTEAFF. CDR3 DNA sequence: TGTGCCAGCAGTTTAGGCAGGGGGACCACTGAAGCTTTCTTT.

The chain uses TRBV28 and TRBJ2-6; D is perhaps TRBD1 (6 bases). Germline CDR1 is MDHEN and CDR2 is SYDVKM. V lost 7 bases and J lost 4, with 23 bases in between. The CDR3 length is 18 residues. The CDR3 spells CASTSPSAGAHGANVLTF. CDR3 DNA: TGTGCCAGCACCTCACCTTCGGCAGGGGCGCACGGGGCCAACGTCCTGACTTTC.

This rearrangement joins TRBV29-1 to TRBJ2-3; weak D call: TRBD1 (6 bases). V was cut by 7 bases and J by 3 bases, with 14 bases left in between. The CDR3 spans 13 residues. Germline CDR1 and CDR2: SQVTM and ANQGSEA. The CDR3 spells CSARNRATDTQYF. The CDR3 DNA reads TGCAGCGCCAGGAACAGGGCGACAGATACGCAGTATTTT.

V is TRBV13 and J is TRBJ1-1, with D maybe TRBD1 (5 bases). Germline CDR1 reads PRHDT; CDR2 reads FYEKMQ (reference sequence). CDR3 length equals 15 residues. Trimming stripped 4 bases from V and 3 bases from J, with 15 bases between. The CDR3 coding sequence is TGTGCCAGCAGCTCCCCGGTGGGGCGGCACACTGAAGCTTTCTTT. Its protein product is CASSSPVGRHTEAFF.